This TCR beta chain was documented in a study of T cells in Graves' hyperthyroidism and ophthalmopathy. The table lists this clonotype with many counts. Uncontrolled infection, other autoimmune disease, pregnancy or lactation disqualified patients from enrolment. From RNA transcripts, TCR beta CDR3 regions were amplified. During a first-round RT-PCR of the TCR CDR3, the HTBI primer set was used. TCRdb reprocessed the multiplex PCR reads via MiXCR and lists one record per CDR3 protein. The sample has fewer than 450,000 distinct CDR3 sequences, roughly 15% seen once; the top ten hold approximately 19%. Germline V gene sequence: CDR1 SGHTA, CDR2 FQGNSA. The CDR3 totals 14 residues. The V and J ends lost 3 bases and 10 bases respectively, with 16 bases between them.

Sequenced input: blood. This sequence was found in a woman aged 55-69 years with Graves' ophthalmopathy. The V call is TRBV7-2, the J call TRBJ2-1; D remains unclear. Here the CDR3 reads CASSLNPLLAEQFF. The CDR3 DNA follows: TGTGCCAGCAGCTTGAACCCGCTCTTGGCGGAGCAGTTCTTC.